This T cell receptor beta chain stems from a study of blood T cells in healthy people across ages. The table lists this clonotype with many counts. Antigen: not known. All donors came from Russia, were Caucasian and healthy, and spanned ages about 6 to 100. Each sample had at least 6 million PBMCs isolated. V was trimmed by 7 bases and J by 3 bases, leaving 14 bases between them. Germline CDR1 SQVTM, CDR2 ANQGSEA. The CDR3 length is 13 residues. For the second PCR, which ran for roughly 6 to 12 cycles, a sample-barcoded 5' primer and a J-beta primer mix were used. Every cDNA molecule bore a tag from a template-switch adaptor containing 12 random nucleotides. MiXCR, applied by TCRdb to the 5' RACE reads, yields one record per CDR3 protein. The sample carries some 640,000 distinct CDR3 sequences, about 30% recorded once. Notes on the study in general: CMV infection status of these donors was not known.

Specimen: blood. The chain links TRBV29-1 to TRBJ2-3; D is ambiguous. The source is a woman over 75 in good health. CDR3 nucleotides: TGCAGCGCTTCGACCTCAAAAACAGATACGCAGTATTTT. It encodes CSASTSKTDTQYF.